This TCR beta chain comes out of a study of blood T cell repertoires in COVID-19. Assay: immunoSEQ multiplex PCR; the TCRdb copy retains only in-frame clones and omits some. The repertoire holds fewer than 200,000 clones, with over 75% as singletons. Germline V gene sequence: CDR1 LNHDA, CDR2 SQIVND (reference sequence). The CDR3 has 15 residues. V shed 5 bases and J 2 bases; nucleotides not matched to a gene: 7. The J gene is TRBJ2-7, the V gene TRBV19; 9 bases match TRBD2. The sequenced sample consisted of PBMCs or T cells enriched from blood (not recorded which). This receptor was identified in a woman younger than 35 who had recovered from COVID-19. The CDR3 protein is CASSAASGEAYEQYF. Written as DNA, the CDR3 is TGTGCCAGTAGTGCCGCTAGCGGGGAGGCCTACGAGCAGTACTTC.